This TCR beta chain derives from a study of T cell changes during pregnancy in multiple sclerosis. Method: immunoSEQ multiplex PCR; TCRdb's copy keeps in-frame clones and lacks some. The repertoire includes around 80,000 clones, around 92% of them detected once, and almost 1.5% sits in the top ten. This clone was seen only once. Germline trimming cut 10 bases from V and 8 bases from J; bases unmatched to any gene: 8. The CDR3 has 13 amino acids. CDR1 ENHRY and CDR2 SYGVKD come from the germline V gene. This TCR derives from a female donor with multiple sclerosis, enrolled in a pregnancy study. The chain recombines TRBV10-3 with TRBJ1-2; 12 bases map to TRBD1. Sequenced material: peripheral blood, taken before pregnancy. CDR3 nucleotide sequence: TGTGCCACCGAGGGACAGGGGGCAAGAGGCTACACCTTC. As protein: CATEGQGARGYTF.